One and the same sample provided the 9 T cell receptor beta chains below, sequenced in a study of blood T cell repertoires in COVID-19. Sequencing was performed with immunoSEQ multiplex PCR; in TCRdb, only in-frame clones are kept and a portion is missing. This sample has about 280,000 clones, with roughly 87% found just once. Sequencing was carried out using peripheral blood. The receptors originated from a man aged 18 to 29 with active or convalescent COVID-19.

This sequence joins TRBV5-1 and TRBJ2-5; perhaps TRBD1 as D (6 bases). Trimming pared 2 bases from V and 5 bases from J, leaving 25 bases between. Germline CDR1 SGHRS, CDR2 YFSETQ. The CDR3 is made up of 18 amino acids. DNA of the CDR3: TGCGCCAGCAGCTTAACATTCCGGGACACCCTTTTGGGGGAGACCCAGTACTTC. Translating gives CASSLTFRDTLLGETQYF.

The V gene is TRBV6-1, the J gene TRBJ2-4, with 7 positions matching TRBD1. CDR1 MNHNS and CDR2 SASEGT come from the germline V gene. This CDR3 has 17 amino acids. V trimming: 1 base; J trimming: 0 bases; junction bases outside the gene matches: 6. CDR3 sequence (DNA): TGTGCCAGCAGTGAAGGGACAGGACCTCTAGCCAAAAACATTCAGTACTTC. Protein sequence: CASSEGTGPLAKNIQYF.

CDR3 amino acids: CASSLVSGPEKLFF. The CDR3 bases are TGCGCCAGCAGCTTGGTCTCTGGGCCCGAAAAACTGTTTTTT. This chain uses TRBV5-1 with TRBJ1-4; D gene ambiguous. Germline CDR1 is SGHRS and CDR2 is YFSETQ. The V and J ends lost 0 bases and 8 bases respectively, with 11 bases between them. There are 14 residues in the CDR3. The full variable domain, with the rest looked up from reference TRBV5-1 and TRBJ1-4, is KAGVTQTPRYLIKTRGQQVTLSCSPISGHRSVSWYQQTPGQGLQFLFEYFSETQRNKGNFPGRFSGRQFSNSRSEMNVSTLELGDSALYLCASSLVSGPEKLFFGSGTQLSVL.

The rearrangement uses TRBV11-2 and TRBJ1-6, with D perhaps matching TRBD1 (5 bases). Deletions cut 2 bases from V and 7 bases from J, with 15 bases between. CDR3 length: 16 amino acids. Germline CDR1 SGHAT, CDR2 FQNNGV. The CDR3 region is CASSLFFGHPNSPLHF. CDR3 DNA sequence: TGTGCCAGCAGCTTATTCTTCGGACACCCGAATTCACCCCTCCACTTT. The full variable domain, rest sourced from reference TRBV11-2 and TRBJ1-6, is EAGVAQSPRYKIIEKRQSVAFWCNPISGHATLYWYQQILGQGPKLLIQFQNNGVVDDSQLPKDRFSAERLKGVDSTLKIQPAKLEDSAVYLCASSLFFGHPNSPLHFGNGTRLTVT.

The V and J genes are TRBV4-1 and TRBJ1-6; D is undetermined. The CDR3 length is 14 residues. Germline CDR1 and CDR2: MGHRA and YSYEKL. Trimming removed 0 bases from V and 10 bases from J, with 10 bases in between. The CDR3 nucleotides are TGCGCCAGCAGCCAAGAACTGGGAGGATCACCCCTCCACTTT. Translation gives CASSQELGGSPLHF.

V is TRBV11-2 and J is TRBJ2-7, with TRBD1 identical over 8 bases. Germline V lookup: CDR1 SGHAT, CDR2 FQNNGV. V dropped 0 bases and J dropped 3; count of bases not matched to a gene: 7. This CDR3 has 16 residues. CDR3 coding DNA: TGTGCCAGCAGCTTAGAAGAATACAGGGGGGTCTACGAGCAGTACTTC. It codes for CASSLEEYRGVYEQYF.

This chain joins TRBV27 and TRBJ2-3, with D possibly matching TRBD2 (7 bases). The CDR3 has 15 residues. With 4 bases removed from V and 0 bases from J, the gap between germline ends came to 11 bases. Germline V gene sequence: CDR1 MNHEY, CDR2 SMNVEV (reference sequence). The CDR3 sequence: CASSWEGGSTDTQYF. Here the CDR3 DNA reads TGTGCCAGCAGTTGGGAGGGGGGAAGCACAGATACGCAGTATTTT.

The rearrangement links TRBV19 to TRBJ1-6; TRBD1 might be the D (5 bases). Germline V lookup: CDR1 LNHDA, CDR2 SQIVND (reference sequence). The CDR3 totals 14 residues. Trimming removed 3 bases from V and 7 bases from J, with 10 bases in between. The CDR3 nucleotides are TGTGCCAGTAGTATCGACAGCTACAATTCACCCCTCCACTTT. This encodes CASSIDSYNSPLHF.

V is TRBV9 and J is TRBJ1-1, with D unclear. Trimming removed 3 bases from V and 3 bases from J, with 15 bases in between. This CDR3 region has 15 residues. Per germline, CDR1 SGDLS and CDR2 YYNGEE. The CDR3 here is CASSAPSGSDTEAFF. As DNA, the CDR3 is TGTGCCAGCAGCGCCCCTTCGGGATCTGACACTGAAGCTTTCTTT.